The text below deals with one TCR beta chain. The target antigen is unknown. The read halts 3 residues ahead of the CDR3 end, with the missing end drawn from the germline J gene. The nonmyeloablative bone marrow transplants came from related graft donors, with transient mixed chimerism. Unstimulated Tregs (CD4+CD25+CD127-) and CD4+CD25- non-Tregs were sorted from PBMCs. Generated by immunoSEQ multiplex PCR, the TCRdb table keeps only in-frame clones and is missing some. The sample has some 15,000 clones, and its top ten clones hold approximately 3.4%. This sample is drawn from a study of Tregs in tolerant kidney transplant recipients. Study-level results: Tregs expanded with activated donor B cells seemed most donor-specific.

Germline-derived CDR1 and CDR2 are SGHNT and YYREEE (reference sequence). This CDR3 spans 15 amino acids. The junction had 3 bases not matched to a gene; V was cut back by 2 bases and J by 4 bases. The specimen was CD4+ T cells from blood (PBMCs), collected 12 months after the transplant. The chain has TRBV5-4 and TRBJ2-3, with 11 bases identical to TRBD1. The receptor's source is a human patient who received a combined kidney and bone marrow transplant. Some T cells may arise from the graft donor. This CDR3 is CASSFPGQGADTQYF. CDR3 bases read: TGTGCCAGCAGCTTTCCGGGACAGGGGGCAGATACG.